The clone carrying this T cell receptor (beta chain) was counted many times. This record belongs to a study of T-cell memory formation after mild COVID-19. V shed 3 bases and J 4 bases; nucleotides not matched to a gene: 2. This CDR3 spans 13 amino acids. MiXCR was run by TCRdb on the 5' RACE reads, yielding one entry per CDR3 protein. The repertoire holds roughly 580,000 distinct CDR3 sequences, with under 20% as singletons. The sequence was obtained from an adult woman who had mild COVID-19 (a few samples of this study predate the infection). Cell type and time point are not known. Material for sequencing was PBMCs or a T cell subset sorted from them (not recorded which). The chain has TRBV12-3 or TRBV12-4 and TRBJ2-5; 7 bases match TRBD1. The CDR3 sequence: CASSFSGGETQYF. CDR3 in DNA: TGTGCCAGCAGTTTTTCAGGGGGAGAGACCCAGTACTTC.